One sample yielded the 30 T cell receptor beta chains listed below, sequenced in a study of vaccination effects on CD4 cells after COVID-19. Sequencing was preceded by expansion of antigen-specific CD4+ T cells with viral peptide pools in the ViraFEST assay. Cultured cells yielded isolated CD4+ T cells after about ten days. Absence of prior SARS-CoV-2 infection characterized the vaccine recipients, who showed negative nucleocapsid antibodies. For these receptors, no antigen is known. Some clones are missing from TCRdb's copy, which holds only in-frame ones; the method was immunoSEQ multiplex PCR. The sample holds 65,000 to 90,000 clones, around 79% seen once. Source: CD4+ T cells from PBMCs cultured with SARS-CoV-2 spike peptides, taken before COVID-19 vaccination. These receptors were obtained from a human donor who received a COVID-19 vaccine.

The CDR3 DNA is TGTGCCACCAGTGATACTAGCGGGGTAGAGACCCAGTACTTC. It translates to CATSDTSGVETQYF. The chain recombines TRBV24-1 with TRBJ2-5, with TRBD2 matching 10 bases. The CDR3 extends over 14 amino acids. The V segment lost 3 bases and the J segment 4 bases; nucleotides outside the gene matches: 1. CDR1 and CDR2 (germline): KGHDR, SFDVKD.

The chain has TRBV6-5 and TRBJ2-7, with TRBD1 matching 8 bases. V lost 6 bases and J lost 6; bases outside the gene matches: 13. Germline V lookup: CDR1 MNHEY, CDR2 SVGAGI. This CDR3 contains 15 residues. The CDR3 sequence: CASRRNGQGVGEQYV. As DNA, the CDR3 is TGTGCCAGCAGGAGAAATGGACAGGGTGTCGGCGAGCAGTACGTC.

The chain links TRBV5-1 to TRBJ2-2, with D perhaps matching TRBD1 (5 bases). V was shortened by 6 bases and J by 4 bases, with 13 bases between the two germline ends. Germline assignment: CDR1 SGHRS and CDR2 YFSETQ. The CDR3 has 14 residues. Here the CDR3 reads CASIPGASTGELFF. CDR3 bases: TGCGCCAGCATCCCTGGGGCGAGCACCGGGGAGCTGTTTTTT. Together with reference TRBV5-1 and TRBJ2-2, the CDR3 gives the full variable domain: KAGVTQTPRYLIKTRGQQVTLSCSPISGHRSVSWYQQTPGQGLQFLFEYFSETQRNKGNFPGRFSGRQFSNSRSEMNVSTLELGDSALYLCASIPGASTGELFFGEGSRLTVL.

This chain joins TRBV18 and TRBJ1-3, with D possibly being TRBD1 (5 bases). The CDR3 is 16 residues long. Trimming shortened V by 4 bases and J by 0 bases, and 13 bases separated the two germline ends. The germline CDR1 and CDR2 sequences are KGHSH and LQKENI. CDR3 coding DNA: TGTGCCAGCTCACAGCGGGGGTTGGTCTCTGGAAACACCATATATTTT. Protein product: CASSQRGLVSGNTIYF.

The chain couples TRBV18 to TRBJ2-7; TRBD1 might be the D (6 bases). CDR1 KGHSH and CDR2 LQKENI come from the germline V gene. V was trimmed by 2 bases and J by 4 bases, leaving 9 bases between them. The CDR3 is made up of 13 amino acids. CDR3 coding DNA: TGTGCCAGCTCACCAAACAGGGCATACGAGCAGTACGTC. It codes for CASSPNRAYEQYV.

The chain links TRBV6-5 to TRBJ1-3, with D unclear. The CDR3 sequence is 16 residues long. Germline V gene data show CDR1 as MNHEY and CDR2 as SVGAGI. Trimming shortened V by 0 bases and J by 0 bases, and 9 bases separated the two germline ends. CDR3: CASSYSHGSSGNTIYF. Written as DNA, the CDR3 is TGTGCCAGCAGTTACTCCCACGGCAGCTCTGGAAACACCATATATTTT.

CDR3 amino acids: CASRLQGDTEAFF. The CDR3, as DNA: TGTGCCAGCAGGCTACAGGGGGACACTGAAGCTTTCTTT. J is TRBJ1-1 and V is TRBV2; 8 bases fit TRBD1. The CDR3 is made up of 13 amino acids. V lost 6 bases to trimming and J lost 3 bases; unmatched junction nucleotides: 3. Germline V gene sequence: CDR1 SNHLY, CDR2 FYNNEI.

This sequence joins TRBV5-1 and TRBJ1-2; TRBD1 matches 11 bases. Trimming at V came to 4 bases and at J to 3 bases, leaving 5 bases not matched to a gene. Germline V gives CDR1 SGHRS, CDR2 YFSETQ. The CDR3 contains 15 residues. The CDR3 loop is CASSPRTGGDYGYTF. The CDR3 DNA is TGCGCCAGCAGCCCCCGGACAGGGGGCGACTATGGCTACACCTTC. The full variable domain, rest sourced from reference TRBV5-1 and TRBJ1-2, is KAGVTQTPRYLIKTRGQQVTLSCSPISGHRSVSWYQQTPGQGLQFLFEYFSETQRNKGNFPGRFSGRQFSNSRSEMNVSTLELGDSALYLCASSPRTGGDYGYTFGSGTRLTVV.

This chain links TRBV19 with TRBJ1-2; D may be TRBD1 (6 bases). V was trimmed by 3 bases and J by 4 bases, leaving 12 bases between them. The CDR3 sequence is 14 residues long. Germline V gene data show CDR1 as LNHDA and CDR2 as SQIVND (reference sequence). The CDR3: CASSIRLGAYGYTF. The CDR3 coding sequence is TGTGCCAGTAGTATTCGTCTGGGGGCCTATGGCTACACCTTC.

The chain recombines TRBV6-5 with TRBJ1-2; 9 bases fit TRBD1. Germline V lookup: CDR1 MNHEY, CDR2 SVGAGI. The V segment lost 6 bases and the J segment 8 bases; nucleotides outside the gene matches: 10. The CDR3 covers 14 residues. CDR3 loop: CASRRTGATGGYTF. DNA of the CDR3: TGTGCCAGCAGGCGGACAGGGGCCACGGGGGGCTACACCTTC.

The chain carries TRBV18 and TRBJ1-5; no definite D call. This CDR3 contains 15 residues. The germline gives CDR1 KGHSH, CDR2 LQKENI. Between the trimmed V and J ends, which lost 5 bases and 0 bases, there was a span of 11 bases. CDR3 DNA sequence: TGTGCCAGCTCATTGGTCCCGGTTAGCAATCAGCCCCAGCATTTT. It codes for CASSLVPVSNQPQHF.

V is TRBV12-5 and J is TRBJ1-1, with 7 bases that match TRBD1. The CDR3 has 16 amino acids. Germline values: CDR1 LGHNT, CDR2 FRNRAP. V dropped 0 bases and J dropped 1; count of bases not matched to a gene: 5. The CDR3 region is CASGLVLNRGNTEAFF. CDR3 coding DNA: TGTGCTAGTGGTTTGGTATTGAACAGGGGGAACACTGAAGCTTTCTTT.

There are a few counts of this clone. This sequence joins TRBV9 and TRBJ2-5; 7 nucleotides agree with TRBD2. Trimming removed 0 bases from V and 7 bases from J; junction bases left unmatched: 9. Germline-derived CDR1 and CDR2 are SGDLS and YYNGEE. The CDR3 is 15 amino acids. The CDR3 sequence: CASSVGLSGEGTQYF. CDR3 nucleotides: TGTGCCAGCAGCGTAGGACTTTCGGGGGAGGGGACCCAGTACTTC.

The genes are TRBV10-3 and TRBJ2-1; D possibly corresponds to TRBD2 (6 bases). The CDR3 is 15 residues long. Germline V CDR1 and CDR2: ENHRY, SYGVKD. Trimming removed 10 bases at V and 3 bases at J, with 19 bases between. The CDR3 is CATAGGTGNYNEQFF. For the CDR3, the DNA is TGTGCCACCGCGGGCGGGACCGGGAACTACAATGAGCAGTTCTTC.

This rearrangement joins TRBV10-3 to TRBJ2-7; 12 bases match TRBD1. CDR3 length: 13 residues. The germline CDR1 and CDR2 sequences are ENHRY and SYGVKD. J gave up 2 bases and V 9 bases, and 2 bases lay outside the gene matches. The DNA for the CDR3 is TGTGCCATTGGGACAGGGGGCCCCTACGAGCAGTACGTC. This codes for CAIGTGGPYEQYV.

This rearrangement joins TRBV10-2 to TRBJ1-2, with D possibly TRBD1 on 5 matching bases. This CDR3 region has 15 residues. V lost 2 bases, J lost 4 bases, and 14 bases lay in between. From germline, CDR1 is WSHSY and CDR2 SAAADI. This CDR3 reads CASSESFGGTYGYTF. The CDR3 region has the DNA TGCGCCAGCAGTGAGAGTTTTGGAGGGACCTATGGCTACACCTTC.

This chain joins TRBV6-2 or TRBV6-3 and TRBJ1-6; D is undetermined. This CDR3 has 13 residues. Trimming took off 1 base at V and 10 bases at J, with 8 bases between the two ends. CDR1 is MNHEY and CDR2 is SVGEGT in the germline V gene. The CDR3 coding sequence is TGTGCCAGCAGTTACTGGAGGGAATCACCCCTCCACTTT. Protein product: CASSYWRESPLHF.

This chain links TRBV9 with TRBJ1-2, with TRBD1 matching over 9 bases. J lost 8 bases, V lost 5 bases, and 7 bases had no gene match. The CDR3 spans 13 residues. Germline CDR1 SGDLS, CDR2 YYNGEE. In nucleotides, the CDR3 is TGTGCCAGCAGAACACAGGGGGCGGAGGGCTACACCTTC. This encodes CASRTQGAEGYTF.

V is TRBV6-4 and J is TRBJ2-1; D remains ambiguous. The length of the CDR3 is 13 residues. Germline CDR1 MRHNA, CDR2 SNTAGT. V shed 4 bases and J shed 8 bases, with 12 bases lying between them. The CDR3 region is CASSGEVGYEQFF. CDR3 nucleotide sequence: TGTGCCAGCAGTGGCGAGGTGGGCTATGAGCAGTTCTTC.

The V and J genes are TRBV5-6 and TRBJ1-2; 9 bases are shared with TRBD1. The CDR3 is 16 residues long. V shed 4 bases, J shed 4 bases, and the junction held 11 bases outside the gene matches. The V gene's germline CDR1 is SGHDT and CDR2 YYEEEE. CDR3 coding DNA: TGTGCCAGCAGCCCCGGGACAGGGATAATTGGCTATGGCTACACCTTC. Its protein product is CASSPGTGIIGYGYTF.

The chain joins TRBV24-1 to TRBJ2-2, with a tentative D call TRBD2 (6 bases). In germline, CDR1 is KGHDR, CDR2 SFDVKD. V lost 6 bases, J lost 0 bases, and 7 bases lay in between. The CDR3 sequence is 14 residues long. CDR3 nucleotides: TGTGCCACCAGTCCGGGGGCGAACACCGGGGAGCTGTTTTTT. Translated: CATSPGANTGELFF.

In DNA form, the CDR3 reads TGTGCCAGTAGTACTCGGACAGCAGATGAAAAACTGTTTTTT. Translated: CASSTRTADEKLFF. The chain links TRBV19 to TRBJ1-4; possible D gene TRBD1, 6 bases. CDR1 and CDR2 from the germline V gene are LNHDA and SQIVND (reference sequence). V was shortened by 4 bases and J by 6 bases, with 12 bases between the two germline ends. This CDR3 comprises 14 residues.

The chain combines TRBV5-8 with TRBJ2-5, with D perhaps matching TRBD2 (5 bases). V lost 7 bases and J lost 1, with 14 bases in between. The CDR3 totals 14 residues. Germline CDR1 is SGHTS and CDR2 is YDEGEE. CDR3 residues: CASPTWSGQETQYF. As DNA, the CDR3 is TGTGCCAGCCCCACGTGGAGCGGCCAAGAGACCCAGTACTTC.

This clone was detected only a few times. J is TRBJ1-2 and V is TRBV6-6; no firm D call. The CDR3 has 10 residues. CDR1 MNHNY and CDR2 SVGAGI come from the germline V gene (reference sequence). Deletions cut 0 bases from V and 7 bases from J, with 0 bases between. The CDR3 nucleotides are TGTGCCAGCAGTTACTCTGGCTACACCTTC. Its translation is CASSYSGYTF.

The chain combines TRBV28 with TRBJ1-3; no definite D call. Germline loops: CDR1 MDHEN, CDR2 SYDVKM. The CDR3 has 14 residues. The germline V and J ends were trimmed by 6 bases and 0 bases, with 9 bases remaining between them. The CDR3 protein is CASSHDHSGNTIYF. The CDR3 DNA is TGTGCCAGCAGCCACGACCACTCTGGAAACACCATATATTTT.

With respect to this clone: The sample contains more than one DNA sequence encoding this CDR3. The rearrangement links TRBV24-1 to TRBJ2-1; 9 bases agree with TRBD1. The CDR3 length is 16 residues. Germline CDR1 is KGHDR and CDR2 is SFDVKD. The trim removed 3 bases at V and 1 base at J, leaving 3 bases unmatched. CDR3 in amino acids: CATSDPGQGSYNEQFF. CDR3 DNA sequence: TGTGCCACCAGTGATCCCGGACAGGGGTCCTACAATGAGCAGTTCTTC.

The V call is TRBV3-1 (or the pseudogene TRBV3-2), the J call TRBJ1-1; no definite D call. This CDR3 has 14 amino acids. The ends were cut back, 2 bases at V and 1 base at J, with 8 bases in the middle. Germline V CDR1 and CDR2: LGHDT, YNNKEL (reference sequence). The CDR3 sequence: CASSQIRQNTEAFF. The CDR3 nucleotides read TGTGCCAGCAGCCAAATCCGCCAGAACACTGAAGCTTTCTTT.

V gene TRBV24-1 combines with J gene TRBJ2-5; the match to TRBD2 covers 10 bases. Germline trimming cut 7 bases from V and 0 bases from J; bases unmatched to any gene: 4. Germline V CDR1 and CDR2: KGHDR, SFDVKD. This CDR3 spans 15 amino acids. The CDR3, as DNA: TGTGCCACCAGCGCTAGCGGGGGTTACCAAGAGACCCAGTACTTC. Translating it yields CATSASGGYQETQYF.

This chain uses TRBV4-2 with TRBJ2-3, with 7 nucleotides matching TRBD2. The junction had 13 bases not matched to a gene; V was cut back by 4 bases and J by 0 bases. Germline assignment: CDR1 LGHNA and CDR2 YNFKEQ. The CDR3 sequence is 18 residues long. Here the CDR3 DNA reads TGTGCCAGCAGCCCCCTCGGCGGGGGACCCTCTAGCACAGATACGCAGTATTTT. Its translation: CASSPLGGGPSSTDTQYF.

V usage is TRBV18 and J usage is TRBJ1-1, with D unresolved. This CDR3 has 17 residues. The V end lost 1 base, the J end lost 5 bases, and 20 bases lay between the germline ends. Germline lookup yields CDR1 KGHSH and CDR2 LQKENI. CDR3 sequence: CASSPLVGPGDGTEAFF. The CDR3 bases are TGTGCCAGCTCACCACTGGTCGGTCCCGGGGATGGGACTGAAGCTTTCTTT.